This T cell receptor (beta chain) was retrieved from a study of OX40 agonist ivuxolimab in advanced cancers. Repertoires were generated with immunoSEQ multiplex PCR, while TCRdb's copy carries only in-frame clones and drops some. The sample lists around 110,000 clones, about nine tenths occurring once. Trimming took 0 bases from V and 8 from J, leaving 22 bases between them. There are 17 residues in the CDR3. Germline values: CDR1 MNHNS, CDR2 SASEGT. The chain has TRBV6-1 and TRBJ1-1, with D hard to call. The clonotype was recovered from an adult with an advanced solid tumor such as melanoma, head and neck, liver or kidney cancer. Specimen: CD4+ or CD8+ T cells sorted from blood, collected in a trial of the OX40 agonist ivuxolimab. CDR3 amino acids: CASSEALSIPRPSEAFF. Here the CDR3 DNA reads TGTGCCAGCAGTGAAGCTTTGTCCATCCCCAGACCGTCAGAAGCTTTCTTT.